This TCR beta chain originates from a study of T cell clones after liver transplantation. Whole-study context: Post-transplant blood was tracked for graft-donor-reactive T cell clones identified in a pre-transplant mixed lymphocyte reaction.

Worth noting for this clone: Antigen specificity is unknown.

Study-wide results and caveats: Rather than being deleted, graft donor-reactive T cells may have moved into the graft. Low donor cell numbers restricted donor-reactive repertoire measurement in a couple of subjects.

Sequencing was performed with immunoSEQ multiplex PCR; in TCRdb, only in-frame clones are kept and a portion is missing. The sample carries tens of thousands of clones, over 70% recorded once. The CDR3 sequence is 14 residues long. CDR1 is MNHNY and CDR2 is SVGAGI in the germline V gene (reference sequence). V was pared by 5 bases and J by 8 bases, with 15 bases between. Material: CD4+ T cells from blood, obtained 12 months after liver transplant. J is TRBJ2-2 and V is TRBV6-6; no clear D gene. The receptor was derived from a human patient who received a liver transplant. Some of these T cells may belong to the graft donor. The CDR3 here is CASSRLGPRGELFF. The CDR3 region has the DNA TGTGCCAGCAGTCGCCTCGGCCCAAGGGGGGAGCTGTTTTTT.